This T cell receptor beta chain was captured in a study of graft-versus-host responses after intestinal transplantation. Study in general: Each recipient received a multivisceral, liver-intestinal, or isolated intestinal graft. The study gave all recipients anti-thymocyte globulin induction, then tacrolimus and steroids for about three years. Study outcomes and limitations: Recipient marrow held GvH clones, some first seen in ileum or blood. Allografts carried high graft-versus-host to host-versus-graft clonal ratios in patients having graft-donor T cell macrochimerism.

In the case of this clone: The target antigen is unknown.

Trimming stripped 0 bases from V and 2 bases from J, with 9 bases between. The CDR3 is 14 residues long. CDR1 SGHKS and CDR2 YYEKEE come from the germline V gene (reference sequence). The protocol was immunoSEQ multiplex PCR, while the TCRdb copy is restricted to in-frame clones and leaves out a portion. The table records 90,000 to 95,000 clones, 91% of them present only once. This material consisted of unstimulated CD8+ T cells sorted from spleen or lymph node cells, taken before intestinal transplant. The sequence was obtained from a human donor who received an intestinal transplant. The chain couples TRBV5-5 to TRBJ2-7; TRBD1 might be the D (7 bases). The CDR3 loop is CASSLARGAYEQYF. CDR3 DNA: TGTGCCAGCAGCTTGGCCAGGGGGGCCTACGAGCAGTACTTC. The whole variable domain, filled in from reference TRBV5-5 and TRBJ2-7, reads DAGVTQSPTHLIKTRGQQVTLRCSPISGHKSVSWYQQVLGQGPQFIFQYYEKEERGRGNFPDRFSARQFPNYSSELNVNALLLGDSALYLCASSLARGAYEQYFGPGTRLTVT.